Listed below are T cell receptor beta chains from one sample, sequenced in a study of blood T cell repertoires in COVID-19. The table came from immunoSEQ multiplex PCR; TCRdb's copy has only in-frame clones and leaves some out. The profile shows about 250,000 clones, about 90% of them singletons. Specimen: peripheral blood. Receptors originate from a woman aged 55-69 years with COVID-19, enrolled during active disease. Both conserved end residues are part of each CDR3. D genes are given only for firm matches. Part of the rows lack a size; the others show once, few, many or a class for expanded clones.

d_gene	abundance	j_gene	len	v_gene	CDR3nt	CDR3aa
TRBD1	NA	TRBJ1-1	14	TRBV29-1	TGCAGCGTTGCGAAAGGGGGCCCTAGCACTGAAGCTTTCTTT	CSVAKGGPSTEAFF
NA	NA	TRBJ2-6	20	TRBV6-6	TGTGCCAGCAGTCCTGACCCCCCCTTCACAGGGTTCGGTGGGGCCAACGTCCTGACTTTC	CASSPDPPFTGFGGANVLTF
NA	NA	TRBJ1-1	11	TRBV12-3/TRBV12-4	TGTGCCAGCAGTCAGGGAACTGAAGCTTTCTTT	CASSQGTEAFF
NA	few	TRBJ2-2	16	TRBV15	TGTGCCACCAGCAGAGAAGTAGTCGCGAACACCGGGGAGCTGTTTTTT	CATSREVVANTGELFF
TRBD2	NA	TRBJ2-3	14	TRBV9	TGTGCCAGCTCTCGAGCGGGGGGGGCAGATACGCAGTATTTT	CASSRAGGADTQYF
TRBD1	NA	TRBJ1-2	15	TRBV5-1	TGCGCCAGCAGCTTTATCGGACAGGGGGACGGAGGCTACACCTTC	CASSFIGQGDGGYTF
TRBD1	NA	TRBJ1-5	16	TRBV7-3	TGTGCCAGCAGCCCCACGGACAGGGATGGCAATCAGCCCCAGCATTTT	CASSPTDRDGNQPQHF
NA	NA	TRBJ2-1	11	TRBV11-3	TGTGCCAGCAGCTTTGGGGGGGAGCAGTTCTTC	CASSFGGEQFF
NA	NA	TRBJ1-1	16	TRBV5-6	TGTGCCAGCAGCGCGCACTTAGACACCCTCGGCCCTGAAGCTTTCTTT	CASSAHLDTLGPEAFF
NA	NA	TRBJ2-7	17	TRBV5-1	TGCGCCAGCAGCCAAAGAGGGGGGACAGACTCTATCTACGAGCAGTACTTC	CASSQRGGTDSIYEQYF
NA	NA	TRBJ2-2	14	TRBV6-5	TGTGCCAGCGTCGGACAGAGGAACACCGGGGAGCTGTTTTTT	CASVGQRNTGELFF
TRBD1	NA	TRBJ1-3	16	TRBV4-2	TGTGCCAGCAGCCCCCCAGGACAGGGATCCGGAAACACCATATATTTT	CASSPPGQGSGNTIYF
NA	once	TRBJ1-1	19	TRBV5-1	TGCGCCAGCAGCTCCCCTTCTTCCAGGGGACCGCGGACGGCCACTGAAGCTTTCTTT	CASSSPSSRGPRTATEAFF
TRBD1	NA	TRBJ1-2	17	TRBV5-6	TGTGCCAGCAGGGCTAAGGGGGACAGGGCCGTAACTATGGGCTACACCTTC	CASRAKGDRAVTMGYTF
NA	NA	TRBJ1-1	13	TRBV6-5	TGTGCCAGCAGTTATTCCGCGGACACTGAAGCTTTCTTT	CASSYSADTEAFF
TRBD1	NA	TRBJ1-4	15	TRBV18	TGTGCCAGCTCACCTTTCCGGGACAGGGGGCAAAAACTGTTTTTT	CASSPFRDRGQKLFF
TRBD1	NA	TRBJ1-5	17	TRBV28	TGTGCCAGCAGCCCCCGGGACAGGGGTTATGTCAATCAGCCCCAGCATTTT	CASSPRDRGYVNQPQHF
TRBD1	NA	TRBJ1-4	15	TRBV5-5	TGTGCCAGCAGCGATCCGGGACAGGCGTCCGAAAAACTGTTTTTT	CASSDPGQASEKLFF
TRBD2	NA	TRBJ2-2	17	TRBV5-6	TGTGCCAGCAGCCGGAGGTCTAGCGGGGGTAACACCGGGGAGCTGTTTTTT	CASSRRSSGGNTGELFF
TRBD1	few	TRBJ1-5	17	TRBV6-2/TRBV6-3	TGTGCCAGCAGCCAACTCGTCACAGGGGGCCAGGGTCAGCCCCAGCATTTT	CASSQLVTGGQGQPQHF
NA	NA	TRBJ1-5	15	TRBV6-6	TGTGCCAGCAGCTACTTCGTAGGGGGGGATCAGCCCCAGCATTTT	CASSYFVGGDQPQHF
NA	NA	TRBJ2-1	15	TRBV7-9	TGTGCCAGCAGCTTATCGGCCGCGGGTTACGGAGAGCAGTTCTTC	CASSLSAAGYGEQFF
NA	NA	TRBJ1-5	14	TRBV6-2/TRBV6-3	TGTGCCAGCAGTTATTTGGGAGTCAATCAGCCCCAGCATTTT	CASSYLGVNQPQHF
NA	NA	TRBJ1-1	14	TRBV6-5	TGTGCCAGCAGCATGGCAGGAGGGAACACTGAAGCTTTCTTT	CASSMAGGNTEAFF
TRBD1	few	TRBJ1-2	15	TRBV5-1	TGCGCCAGCAGCCCGGGTAGGGGACAGGGCCGGGGCTACACCTTC	CASSPGRGQGRGYTF
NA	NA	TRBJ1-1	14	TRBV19	TGTGCCAGTAGTAGACGGGAAACTCACACTGAAGCTTTCTTT	CASSRRETHTEAFF
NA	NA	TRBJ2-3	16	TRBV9	TGTGCCAGCAGCGCCCGGACACCTCAATCCACAGATACGCAGTATTTT	CASSARTPQSTDTQYF
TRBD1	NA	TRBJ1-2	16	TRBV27	TGTGCCAGCAGCTTTCTAGATCCGGGACAGGGGCATGGCTACACCTTC	CASSFLDPGQGHGYTF
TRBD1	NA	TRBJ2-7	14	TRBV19	TGTGCCAGTAGTATCGTGACAGGGTCATACGAGCAGTACTTC	CASSIVTGSYEQYF
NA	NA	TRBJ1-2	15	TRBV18	TGTGCCAGCTCAACAAACAGGGAGGGTAACAATGGCTACACCTTC	CASSTNREGNNGYTF
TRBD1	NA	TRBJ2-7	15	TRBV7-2	TGTGCCAGCAGCCTGGGACAGGGGATTTTTTACGAGCAGTACTTC	CASSLGQGIFYEQYF
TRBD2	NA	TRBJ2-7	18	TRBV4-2	TGTGCCAGCAGCCCCAGTGGAGTAGCGGGTATGAACTCCTACGAGCAGTACTTC	CASSPSGVAGMNSYEQYF
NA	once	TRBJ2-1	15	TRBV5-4	TGTGCCAGCAGCTTCCGAGGGGGAGTCGGCGATGAGCAGTTCTTC	CASSFRGGVGDEQFF
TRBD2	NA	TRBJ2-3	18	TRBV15	TGTGCCACCAGCAGGGAGGGAGCGACTAGCTCAGGGAGGAATACGCAGTATTTT	CATSREGATSSGRNTQYF
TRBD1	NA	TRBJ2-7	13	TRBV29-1	TGCAGCGTTGCCGGGACAGGGGCCTACGAGCAGTACTTC	CSVAGTGAYEQYF
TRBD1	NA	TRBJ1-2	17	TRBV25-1	TGTGCCAGCAGTGAGCCAGGGGACAGAATGTTTCTCGAGGGCTACACCTTC	CASSEPGDRMFLEGYTF
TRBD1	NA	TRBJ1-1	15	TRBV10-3	TGTGCCATCAGCGAGAGACAGGGGTCGAACACTGAAGCTTTCTTT	CAISERQGSNTEAFF
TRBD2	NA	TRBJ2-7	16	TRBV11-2	TGTGCCAGCAGCCCCCGAGGAGCGGGGGCCAGATACGAGCAGTACTTC	CASSPRGAGARYEQYF
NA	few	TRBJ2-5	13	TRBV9	TGTGCCAGCAGCGAGAGCTCGCGGGAGACCCAGTACTTC	CASSESSRETQYF
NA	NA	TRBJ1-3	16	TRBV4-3	TGCGCCAGCAGCCAAGGGGGGGGTCTGAGAGGAAACACCATATATTTT	CASSQGGGLRGNTIYF
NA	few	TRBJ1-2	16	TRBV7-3	TGTGCCAGCAGCTCTAGCTACTACCCTAACTACAGTGGCTACACCTTC	CASSSSYYPNYSGYTF
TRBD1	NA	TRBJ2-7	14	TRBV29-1	TGCAGCGTTGAGGACAGGGGGGAATCCTACGAGCAGTACTTC	CSVEDRGESYEQYF
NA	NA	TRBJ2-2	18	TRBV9	TGTGCCAGCAGCGTATGGGGCGGGGTCCTATCAAACTCCGGGGAGCTGTTTTTT	CASSVWGGVLSNSGELFF
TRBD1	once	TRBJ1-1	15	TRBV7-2	TGTGCCAGCAGCTTAGTGGGGACAGGGAACACTGAAGCTTTCTTT	CASSLVGTGNTEAFF
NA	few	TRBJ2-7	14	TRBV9	TGTGCCAGCAGCGTAGTGGCAGGCTCCTACGAGCAGTACTTC	CASSVVAGSYEQYF
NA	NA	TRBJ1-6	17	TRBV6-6	TGTGCCAGCAGTCGGCAACAGGGCAGCTCCTATAATTCACCCCTCCACTTT	CASSRQQGSSYNSPLHF
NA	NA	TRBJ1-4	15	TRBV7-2	TGTGCCAGCAGCCCCCGGGGGGGAAATAATGAAAAACTGTTTTTT	CASSPRGGNNEKLFF
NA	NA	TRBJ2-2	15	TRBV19	TGTGCCAGTAGTAAAGTCAGGGGTTTCACCGGGGAGCTGTTTTTT	CASSKVRGFTGELFF
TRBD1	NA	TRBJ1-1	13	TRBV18	TGTGCCAGCTCTCTCGGACAGGGGGTTGAAGCTTTCTTT	CASSLGQGVEAFF
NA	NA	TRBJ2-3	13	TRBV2	TGTGCCAGTCTTAGGACTAGCACAGATACGCAGTATTTT	CASLRTSTDTQYF
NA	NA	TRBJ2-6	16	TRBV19	TGTGCCAGTAGTATCCTAAGGGGGAGTGGGGCCAACGTCCTGACTTTC	CASSILRGSGANVLTF
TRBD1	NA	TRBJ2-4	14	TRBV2	TGTGCCAGCAGTCCCGGACAGGGGAAAAACATTCAGTACTTC	CASSPGQGKNIQYF
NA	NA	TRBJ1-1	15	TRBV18	TGTGCCAGCTCACCAACGAGGGACATGAACACTGAAGCTTTCTTT	CASSPTRDMNTEAFF
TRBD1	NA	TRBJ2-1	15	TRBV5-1	TGCGCCAGCAGACCAGGGACAGGGGACTACAATGAGCAGTTCTTC	CASRPGTGDYNEQFF
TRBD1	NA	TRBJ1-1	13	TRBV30	TGTGCCTGGACGGCAGGGGGCTCGACGGTAGCTTTCTTT	CAWTAGGSTVAFF
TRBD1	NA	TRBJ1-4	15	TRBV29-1	TGCAGCGTTGTGGGGACAGGGGAAGCGGTTGAAAAACTGTTTTTT	CSVVGTGEAVEKLFF
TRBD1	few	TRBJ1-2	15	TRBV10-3	TGTGCCTCTCGCCAGGGGACAGCGTCTAACTATGGCTACACCTTC	CASRQGTASNYGYTF
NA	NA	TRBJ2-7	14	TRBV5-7	TGTGCCAGCAGCTTGGATGCAGGGAACTACGAGCAGTACTTC	CASSLDAGNYEQYF
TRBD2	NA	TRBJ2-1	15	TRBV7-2	TGTGCCAGCAGATCTTTCGCGGGGGGGCCCAATGAGCAGTTCTTC	CASRSFAGGPNEQFF
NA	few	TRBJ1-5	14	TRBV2	TGTGCCAGCAGTGTAGACACGGCCAATCAGCCCCAGCATTTT	CASSVDTANQPQHF